This passage covers 14 T cell receptor beta chains from one sample sequenced in a study of brain T cells in children with intractable seizures. Clones were read by immunoSEQ multiplex PCR, and TCRdb kept only the in-frame ones, dropping some. Here the sample spans about 76,000 clones, about 93% being singletons. The starting material was peripheral blood, obtained at surgery. Source of these receptors: a boy under three years old with tuberous sclerosis and intractable seizures.

J is TRBJ2-7 and V is TRBV27, with D uncertain. This CDR3 contains 16 residues. Germline loops: CDR1 MNHEY, CDR2 SMNVEV (reference sequence). The V end lost 2 bases, the J end lost 5 bases, and 19 bases lay between the germline ends. The CDR3 nucleotides read TGTGCCAGCAGTTTAACCTCTGGGTTACCTACCCACGAGCAGTACTTC. Its translation is CASSLTSGLPTHEQYF.

The chain combines TRBV7-2 with TRBJ2-1; 8 nucleotides line up with TRBD2. With 0 bases clipped from V and 0 bases from J, the junction kept 4 bases outside the gene matches. There are 17 residues in the CDR3. The germline CDR1 and CDR2 sequences are SGHTA and FQGNSA. CDR3 in amino acids: CASSLASGGASYNEQFF. In DNA form, the CDR3 reads TGTGCCAGCAGCTTAGCATCCGGGGGGGCCTCCTACAATGAGCAGTTCTTC.

V usage is TRBV30 and J usage is TRBJ2-4; no clear D. The germline V gene encodes CDR1 GTSNPN and CDR2 SVGIG (reference sequence). The CDR3 runs 15 residues. Trimming took 1 base from V and 0 from J, leaving 10 bases between them. The chain's CDR3 is CAWSDELLAKNIQYF. CDR3 nucleotides: TGTGCCTGGAGTGATGAGTTATTAGCCAAAAACATTCAGTACTTC.

This clone has more than one count but fewer than ten. The junction departs from the called germline gene at one end, perhaps through a read error. The gene calls are TRBV7-6 and TRBJ1-2, with 7 positions matching TRBD1. CDR1 SGHVS and CDR2 FNYEAQ come from the germline V gene. This CDR3 is built from 15 residues. The CDR3 sequence is CATSLEGASNYGYTF. The CDR3 nucleotides are TGTGCCACCAGCTTGGAGGGGGCCAGTAACTATGGCTACACCTTC.

The chain couples TRBV7-3 to TRBJ2-1, with 9 bases matching TRBD1. Per the germline V gene, CDR1 is SGHTA and CDR2 is FQGTGA. The CDR3 covers 15 residues. Trimming removed 2 bases from V and 10 bases from J; junction bases left unmatched: 9. In DNA form, the CDR3 reads TGTGCCAGCAGCTTACCGGGACAGGGACGGGACGAGCAGTTCTTC. Translation: CASSLPGQGRDEQFF. Together with reference TRBV7-3 and TRBJ2-1, the CDR3 gives the full variable domain: GAGVSQTPSNKVTEKGKYVELRCDPISGHTALYWYRQSLGQGPEFLIYFQGTGAADDSGLPNDRFFAVRPEGSVSTLKIQRTERGDSAVYLCASSLPGQGRDEQFFGPGTRLTVL.

DNA for the CDR3: TGTGCCAGCAGCCTGCAGGGGGCCTACAATGAGCAGTTCTTC. It translates to CASSLQGAYNEQFF. The chain joins TRBV14 to TRBJ2-1; TRBD1 matches 7 bases. The CDR3 loop spans 14 amino acids. Germline V gene sequence: CDR1 SGHDN, CDR2 FVKESK. Trimming at V came to 4 bases and at J to 2 bases, leaving 2 bases not matched to a gene.

This sequence joins TRBV27 and TRBJ2-5; the D is unclear. Germline V gene data show CDR1 as MNHEY and CDR2 as SMNVEV (reference sequence). This CDR3 contains 15 residues. Trimming cost V 6 bases and J 0 bases, with 14 bases left between them. CDR3 loop: CASSPTGLYQETQYF. CDR3 coding DNA: TGTGCCAGCAGCCCGACGGGTCTGTACCAAGAGACCCAGTACTTC.

The chain links TRBV29-1 to TRBJ2-3; 7 positions agree with TRBD1. J lost 3 bases, V lost 6 bases, and 6 bases had no gene match. The length of the CDR3 is 13 residues. Looked up from germline, CDR1 is SQVTM and CDR2 is ANQGSEA. The chain's CDR3 is CSVPRTGTDTQYF. The CDR3 DNA follows: TGCAGCGTCCCCAGGACAGGTACAGATACGCAGTATTTT.

The table lists this clone with a count of one. The V gene is TRBV5-1, the J gene TRBJ1-2; D ambiguous. V lost 0 bases and J lost 5, with 14 bases in between. The germline V gene encodes CDR1 SGHRS and CDR2 YFSETQ. This CDR3 spans 15 amino acids. The CDR3 protein is CASSLGYWTGYGYTF. In nucleotides, the CDR3 is TGCGCCAGCAGCTTGGGATATTGGACGGGATATGGCTACACCTTC.

The chain has TRBV27 and TRBJ2-7; perhaps TRBD1 as D (6 bases). V was clipped by 5 bases and J by 7 bases, with 21 bases between them. This CDR3 is 15 amino acids long. Germline lookup yields CDR1 MNHEY and CDR2 SMNVEV (reference sequence). CDR3 sequence (DNA): TGTGCCAGCAGTACCATAGGGGGACCGCCCCCTGAGCAGTACTTC. This codes for CASSTIGGPPPEQYF.

This clone was counted a single time. V usage is TRBV15 and J usage is TRBJ1-1; D is ambiguous. The CDR3 is 14 residues long. V lost 4 bases, J lost 4 bases, and 13 bases lay in between. Germline loops: CDR1 LNHNV, CDR2 YYDKDF (reference sequence). The CDR3 reads CATSTARRRTEAFF. The CDR3 DNA reads as TGTGCCACCAGCACAGCTCGGAGGCGCACTGAAGCTTTCTTT.

This chain uses TRBV5-1 with TRBJ2-3; 9 nucleotides agree with TRBD2. The V gene's germline CDR1 is SGHRS and CDR2 YFSETQ. J was trimmed by 2 bases and V by 1 base; bases with no gene match: 2. The CDR3 extends over 15 amino acids. CDR3 region: CASSLKRGATDTQYF. DNA of the CDR3: TGCGCCAGCAGCTTGAAGCGGGGGGCCACAGATACGCAGTATTTT.

J is TRBJ2-1 and V is TRBV28; D unclear. The CDR3 is made up of 12 amino acids. The V gene lost 3 bases and the J gene lost 9 bases, with 9 bases spanning the gap. Germline CDR1 MDHEN, CDR2 SYDVKM. This CDR3 is CASSFGLGEQFF. The CDR3 DNA reads TGTGCCAGCAGTTTTGGTTTAGGTGAGCAGTTCTTC.

The CDR3 sequence: CASSKQTSGFNEQYF. CDR3 nucleotides: TGTGCCAGCAGCAAGCAGACTAGCGGGTTCAACGAGCAGTACTTC. The V call is TRBV5-4, the J call TRBJ2-7; the match to TRBD2 covers 10 bases. The germline gives CDR1 SGHNT, CDR2 YYREEE (reference sequence). V shed 4 bases, J shed 5 bases, and the junction held 9 bases outside the gene matches. There are 15 residues in the CDR3.